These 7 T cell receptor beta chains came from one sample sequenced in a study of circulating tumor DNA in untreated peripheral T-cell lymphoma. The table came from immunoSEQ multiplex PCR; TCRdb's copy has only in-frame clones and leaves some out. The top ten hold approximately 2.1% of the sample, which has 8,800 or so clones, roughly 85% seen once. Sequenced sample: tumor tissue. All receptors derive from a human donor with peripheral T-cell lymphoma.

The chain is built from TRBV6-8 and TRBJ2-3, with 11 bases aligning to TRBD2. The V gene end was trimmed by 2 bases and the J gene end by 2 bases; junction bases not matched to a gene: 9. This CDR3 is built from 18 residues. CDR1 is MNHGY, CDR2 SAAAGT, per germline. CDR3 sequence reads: CASSYSTSGGLLTDTQYF. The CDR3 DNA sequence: TGTGCCAGCAGTTACAGCACTAGCGGGGGACTCCTCACAGATACGCAGTATTTT.

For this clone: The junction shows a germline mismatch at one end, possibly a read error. CDR3 nucleotides: TGTGCCAGCAGCCCAAGGGCCGGGGACACTGAAGTTTTCTTT. This gives the protein CASSPRAGDTEVFF. The rearrangement joins TRBV11-3 to TRBJ1-1; perhaps TRBD1 as D (6 bases). From germline, CDR1 is SGHNT and CDR2 YENEEA. CDR3 length: 14 residues.

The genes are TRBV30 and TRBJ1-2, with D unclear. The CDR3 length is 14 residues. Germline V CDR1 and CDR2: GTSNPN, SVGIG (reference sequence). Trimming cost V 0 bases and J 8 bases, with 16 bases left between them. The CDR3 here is CAWSVDGSSPGYTF. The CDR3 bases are TGTGCCTGGAGTGTAGACGGTTCCTCACCGGGCTACACCTTC.

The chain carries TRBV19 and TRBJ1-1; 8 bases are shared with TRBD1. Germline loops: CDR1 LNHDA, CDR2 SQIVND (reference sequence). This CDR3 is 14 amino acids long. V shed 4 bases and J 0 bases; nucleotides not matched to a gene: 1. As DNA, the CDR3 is TGTGCCAGTAGTAGGACAGGGATGAACACTGAAGCTTTCTTT. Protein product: CASSRTGMNTEAFF. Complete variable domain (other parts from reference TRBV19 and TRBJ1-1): DGGITQSPKYLFRKEGQNVTLSCEQNLNHDAMYWYRQDPGQGLRLIYYSQIVNDFQKGDIAEGYSVSREKKESFPLTVTSAQKNPTAFYLCASSRTGMNTEAFFGQGTRLTVV.

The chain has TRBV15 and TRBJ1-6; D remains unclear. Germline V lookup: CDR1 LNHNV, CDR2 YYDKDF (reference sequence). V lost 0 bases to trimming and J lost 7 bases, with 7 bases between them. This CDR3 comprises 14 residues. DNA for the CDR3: TGTGCCACCAGCAGAGATTCTGGAAATTCACCCCTCCACTTT. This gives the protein CATSRDSGNSPLHF.

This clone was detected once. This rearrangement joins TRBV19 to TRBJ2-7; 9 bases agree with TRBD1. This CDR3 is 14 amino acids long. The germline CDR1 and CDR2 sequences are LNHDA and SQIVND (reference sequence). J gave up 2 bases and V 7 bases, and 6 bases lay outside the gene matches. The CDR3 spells CASTTQGAPYEQYF. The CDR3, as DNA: TGTGCCAGTACCACACAGGGGGCTCCCTACGAGCAGTACTTC.

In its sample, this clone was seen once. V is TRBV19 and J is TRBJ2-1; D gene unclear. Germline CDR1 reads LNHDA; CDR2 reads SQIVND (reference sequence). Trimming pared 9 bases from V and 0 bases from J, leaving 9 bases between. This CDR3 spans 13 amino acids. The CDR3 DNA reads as TGTGCCAGCCGACCAAGCTCCTACAATGAGCAGTTCTTC. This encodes CASRPSSYNEQFF.